The next 4 T cell receptor beta chains were all read from a single sample in a study of blood T cell repertoires in COVID-19. Measured with immunoSEQ multiplex PCR; TCRdb has only the in-frame clones, and not every one. The repertoire holds nearly 35,000 clones, with 93% as singletons. Source material: peripheral blood. These receptors all stem from a human donor in a cohort sampled during active COVID-19.

This chain joins TRBV6-6 and TRBJ1-6, with D uncertain. V was cut by 2 bases and J by 10 bases, with 9 bases left in between. The CDR3 loop spans 13 amino acids. The germline gives CDR1 MNHNY, CDR2 SVGAGI (reference sequence). DNA of the CDR3: TGTGCCAGCAGTTACCTACAGCAGTCACCCCTCCACTTT. It translates to CASSYLQQSPLHF.

This chain connects TRBV29-1 to TRBJ2-1; TRBD2 aligns across 10 bases. Looked up from germline, CDR1 is SQVTM and CDR2 is ANQGSEA. The CDR3 length is 14 residues. V gave up 7 bases and J gave up 6 bases; unmatched junction bases: 9. In nucleotides, the CDR3 is TGCAGCGGTAGGGAGCGGGGGGGGTTCAATGAGCAGTTCTTC. Translation gives CSGRERGGFNEQFF.

This rearrangement joins TRBV6-4 to TRBJ2-1, with 10 bases fitting TRBD2. Losses at the gene ends were 10 bases for V and 4 bases for J; bases not matched to a gene: 13. Germline V gene lookup returns CDR1 MRHNA and CDR2 SNTAGT. This CDR3 has 16 amino acids. CDR3 in DNA: TGTGCCACTGGGGCCCAGACTAGCGGGCCTTACAATGAGCAGTTCTTC. The encoded protein is CATGAQTSGPYNEQFF.

This chain uses TRBV9 with TRBJ1-5; a weak D match, TRBD1 (6 bases). The CDR3 extends over 15 amino acids. V lost 0 bases and J 6 bases, leaving 13 bases between the germline ends. CDR1 SGDLS and CDR2 YYNGEE come from the germline V gene. The CDR3 sequence: CASSVGGGQVQPQHF. DNA of the CDR3: TGTGCCAGCAGCGTAGGGGGGGGACAAGTTCAGCCCCAGCATTTT.